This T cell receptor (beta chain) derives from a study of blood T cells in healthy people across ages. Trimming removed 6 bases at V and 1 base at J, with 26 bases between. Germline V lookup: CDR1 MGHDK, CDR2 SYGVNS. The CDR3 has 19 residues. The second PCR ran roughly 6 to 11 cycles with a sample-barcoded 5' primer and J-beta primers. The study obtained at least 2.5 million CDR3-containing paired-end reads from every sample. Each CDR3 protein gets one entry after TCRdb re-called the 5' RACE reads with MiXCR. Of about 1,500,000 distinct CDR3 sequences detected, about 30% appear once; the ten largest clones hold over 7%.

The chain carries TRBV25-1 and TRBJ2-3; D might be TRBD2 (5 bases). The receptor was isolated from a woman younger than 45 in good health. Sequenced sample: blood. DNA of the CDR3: TGTGCCAGCAGGACTACGCCAATATCCTCGAGGCTAGGCACAGATACGCAGTATTTT. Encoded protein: CASRTTPISSRLGTDTQYF.